The source of this T cell receptor (beta chain) is a study of liver allograft versus peripheral blood T cells. About the study: Comparative analysis was performed on T cell receptor repertoires from transplanted livers and from recipients' peripheral blood. Study findings and constraints: T cell receptor repertoires inside liver allografts reportedly differed from those in peripheral blood.

This clonotype was seen many times. The antigen is unknown. Via MiXCR, TCRdb re-called the reads, giving one row per CDR3 protein. In the table there are 7,000 to 9,500 distinct CDR3 sequences, roughly a fifth of which are singletons. The TCR sequence derives from a human patient who had a liver transplant. A share of the T cells may be of graft donor origin.

The CDR3 protein is CASSSLGVSRGNTIYF. The CDR3 nucleotides read TGTGCCAGCAGTTCCTTAGGGGTTTCGAGGGGAAACACCATATATTTT. V and J are TRBV6-6 and TRBJ1-3, with D tentatively TRBD1 (5 bases). Trimming took off 4 bases at V and 4 bases at J, with 17 bases between the two ends. Germline V gives CDR1 MNHNY, CDR2 SVGAGI (reference sequence). The CDR3 is made up of 16 amino acids.